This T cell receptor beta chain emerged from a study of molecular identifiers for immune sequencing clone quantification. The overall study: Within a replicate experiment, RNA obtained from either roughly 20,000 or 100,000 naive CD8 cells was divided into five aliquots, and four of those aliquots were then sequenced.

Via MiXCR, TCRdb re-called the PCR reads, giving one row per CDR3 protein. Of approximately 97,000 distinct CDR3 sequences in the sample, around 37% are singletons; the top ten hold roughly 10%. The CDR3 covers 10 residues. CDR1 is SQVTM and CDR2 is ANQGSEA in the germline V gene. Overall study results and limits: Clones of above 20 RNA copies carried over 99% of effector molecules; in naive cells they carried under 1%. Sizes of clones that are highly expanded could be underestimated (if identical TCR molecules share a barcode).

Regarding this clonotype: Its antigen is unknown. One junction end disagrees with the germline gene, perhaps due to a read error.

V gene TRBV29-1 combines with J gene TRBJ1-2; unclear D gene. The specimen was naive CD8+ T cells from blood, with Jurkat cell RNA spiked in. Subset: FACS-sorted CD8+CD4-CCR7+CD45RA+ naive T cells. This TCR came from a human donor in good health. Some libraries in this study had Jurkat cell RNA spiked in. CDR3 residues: CGVYVYGYTF. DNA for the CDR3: TGCGGCGTATACGTCTATGGCTACACCTTC. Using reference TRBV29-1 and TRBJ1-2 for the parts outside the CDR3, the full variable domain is SAVISQKPSRDICQRGTSLTIQCQVDSQVTMMFWYRQQPGQSLTLIATANQGSEATYESGFVIDKFPISRPNLTFSTLTVSNMSPEDSSIYLCGVYVYGYTFGSGTRLTVV.